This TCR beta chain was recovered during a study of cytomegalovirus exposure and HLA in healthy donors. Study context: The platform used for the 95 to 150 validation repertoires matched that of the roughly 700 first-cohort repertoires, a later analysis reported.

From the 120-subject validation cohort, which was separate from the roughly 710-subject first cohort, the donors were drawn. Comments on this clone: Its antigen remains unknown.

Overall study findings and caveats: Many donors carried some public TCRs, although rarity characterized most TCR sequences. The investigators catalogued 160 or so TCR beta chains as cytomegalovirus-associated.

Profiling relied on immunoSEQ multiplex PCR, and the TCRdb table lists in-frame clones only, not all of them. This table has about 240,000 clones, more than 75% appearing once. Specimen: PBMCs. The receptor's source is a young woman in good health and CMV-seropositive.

The CDR3 DNA is TGTGCCAGCAGTTCCCGACTAGGGTCCCGCTACGAGCAGTACTTC. Translation: CASSSRLGSRYEQYF. The genes are TRBV27 and TRBJ2-7, with D possibly being TRBD2 (6 bases). Germline V CDR1 and CDR2: MNHEY, SMNVEV (reference sequence). The CDR3 length is 15 residues. The V end lost 4 bases, the J end lost 3 bases, and 16 bases lay between the germline ends.